The clone carrying this T cell receptor beta chain was seen a handful of times. The sample belongs to a study of blood T cell repertoires in COVID-19. Looking at the study overall: Acute and convalescent COVID-19 specimens originated in the United States, Italy and Spain. Sample material is recorded as cDNA or gDNA derived from T cells, B-cell-depleted T cells, or PBMCs.

The V segment lost 0 bases and the J segment 2 bases; nucleotides outside the gene matches: 12. This CDR3 has 18 residues. Germline V gene data show CDR1 as MGHRA and CDR2 as YSYEKL. While infection was still active, Seattle patients were enrolled and then followed longitudinally. Original processing notes: Amplification of reference gene primers provided the estimated nucleated cell counts. Sequencing was performed with immunoSEQ multiplex PCR; in TCRdb, only in-frame clones are kept and a portion is missing. The DNA gave D and trimming, while V, J and clone size come from that table. The table lists fewer than 200,000 clones, 70% to 90% of them singletons, with roughly 2.4% in the top ten.

Sequenced sample: peripheral blood. The chain couples TRBV4-1 to TRBJ2-7; 8 bases agree with TRBD2. The receptor was isolated from a woman aged 80 or older with COVID-19, enrolled during active disease. The CDR3: CASSQDQAEAGVPYEQYF. DNA for the CDR3: TGCGCCAGCAGCCAAGATCAGGCTGAAGCGGGGGTGCCCTACGAGCAGTACTTC.